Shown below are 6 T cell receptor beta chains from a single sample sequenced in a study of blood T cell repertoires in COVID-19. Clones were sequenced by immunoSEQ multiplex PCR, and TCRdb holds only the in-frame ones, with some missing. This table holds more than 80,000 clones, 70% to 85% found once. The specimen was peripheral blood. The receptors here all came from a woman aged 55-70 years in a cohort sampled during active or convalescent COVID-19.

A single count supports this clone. CDR3 sequence (DNA): TGTGCCAGCAGCCAACAGGGGACGGGTGAAAAACTGTTTTTT. Protein: CASSQQGTGEKLFF. The chain combines TRBV3-1 (or the pseudogene TRBV3-2) with TRBJ1-4; tentative D call: TRBD1 (6 bases). The V end was cut by 2 bases, the J end by 7 bases, with 11 bases between. This CDR3 has 14 residues. Germline CDR1 is LGHDT and CDR2 is YNNKEL (reference sequence).

The CDR3 DNA is TGTGCCAGCAGTTACAATAGCGGGGGGGGCGAGACCCAGTACTTC. Encoded protein: CASSYNSGGGETQYF. The chain couples TRBV6-5 to TRBJ2-5; 11 bases are a match to TRBD2. Germline V gene sequence: CDR1 MNHEY, CDR2 SVGAGI. The CDR3 covers 15 residues. Germline trimming cut 2 bases from V and 5 bases from J; bases unmatched to any gene: 4.

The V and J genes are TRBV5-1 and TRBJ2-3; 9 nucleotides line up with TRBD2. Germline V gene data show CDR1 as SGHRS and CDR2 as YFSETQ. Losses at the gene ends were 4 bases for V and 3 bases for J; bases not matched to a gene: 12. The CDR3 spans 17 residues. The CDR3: CASSLRPPSGTTDTQYF. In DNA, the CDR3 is TGCGCCAGCAGCCTCCGCCCCCCTAGCGGGACTACAGATACGCAGTATTTT.

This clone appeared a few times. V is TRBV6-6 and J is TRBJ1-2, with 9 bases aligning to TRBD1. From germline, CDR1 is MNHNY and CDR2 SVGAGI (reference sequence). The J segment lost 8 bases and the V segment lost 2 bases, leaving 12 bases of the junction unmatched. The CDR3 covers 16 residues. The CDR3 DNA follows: TGTGCCAGCAGTTACAATACAGGGGGCAGGGGATGGGGCTACACCTTC. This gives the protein CASSYNTGGRGWGYTF.

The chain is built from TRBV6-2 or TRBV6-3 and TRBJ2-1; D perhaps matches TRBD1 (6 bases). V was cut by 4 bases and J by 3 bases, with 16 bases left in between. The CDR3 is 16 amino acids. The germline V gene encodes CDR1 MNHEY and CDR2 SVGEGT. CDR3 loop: CASSSWQGQSYNEQFF. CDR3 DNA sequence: TGTGCCAGCAGTTCCTGGCAAGGACAGAGCTACAATGAGCAGTTCTTC.

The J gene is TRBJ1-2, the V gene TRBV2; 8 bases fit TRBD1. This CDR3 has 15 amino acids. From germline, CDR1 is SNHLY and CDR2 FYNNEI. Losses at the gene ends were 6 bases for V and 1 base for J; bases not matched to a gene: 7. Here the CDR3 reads CASSLGTGGNYGYTF. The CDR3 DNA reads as TGTGCCAGCAGCCTGGGGACAGGAGGTAACTATGGCTACACCTTC.